This T cell receptor (beta chain) is drawn from a study of T cells in narcolepsy. Study-wide background: Patients with NT1 or NT2 and healthy control donors were enrolled.

This CDR3 contains 15 residues. The V end was cut by 5 bases, the J end by 1 base, with 13 bases between. Germline CDR1 reads SGHTA; CDR2 reads FQGNSA. Method: immunoSEQ multiplex PCR; TCRdb's copy keeps in-frame clones and lacks some. The data show 20,000 to 25,000 clones, almost 85% seen once. J is TRBJ2-3 and V is TRBV7-2, with D maybe TRBD2 (5 bases). The clonotype originates from a human donor with narcolepsy. The source material was CD45RA- memory CD4+ T cells from PBMCs. CDR3 region: CASSANLRGTDTQYF. The CDR3 bases are TGTGCCAGCAGCGCCAATCTGCGGGGCACAGATACGCAGTATTTT.